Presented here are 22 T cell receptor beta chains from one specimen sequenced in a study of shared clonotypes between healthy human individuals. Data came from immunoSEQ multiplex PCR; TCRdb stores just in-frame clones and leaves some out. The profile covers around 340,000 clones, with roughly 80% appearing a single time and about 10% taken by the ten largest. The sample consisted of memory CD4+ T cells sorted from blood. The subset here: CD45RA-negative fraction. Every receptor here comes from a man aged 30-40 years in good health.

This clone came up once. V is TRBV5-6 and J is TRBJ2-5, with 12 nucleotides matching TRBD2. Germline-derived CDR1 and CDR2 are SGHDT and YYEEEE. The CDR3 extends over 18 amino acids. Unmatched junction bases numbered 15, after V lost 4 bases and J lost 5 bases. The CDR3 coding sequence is TGTGCCAGCAGCCCCCTAAGGCTAGCGGGAGGGAGAGCGGAGACCCAGTACTTC. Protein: CASSPLRLAGGRAETQYF.

CDR3 residues: CASQASSETQYF. The CDR3 coding sequence is TGTGCCAGCCAAGCAAGTTCGGAGACCCAGTACTTC. This chain joins TRBV2 and TRBJ2-5; D not resolved. V was cut by 8 bases and J by 5 bases, with 12 bases left in between. Germline values: CDR1 SNHLY, CDR2 FYNNEI. The CDR3 is 12 residues long.

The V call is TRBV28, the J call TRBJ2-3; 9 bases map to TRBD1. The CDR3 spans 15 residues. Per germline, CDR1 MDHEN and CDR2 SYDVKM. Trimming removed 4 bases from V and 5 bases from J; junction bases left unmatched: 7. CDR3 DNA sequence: TGTGCCAGCAGTTCCGGGACAGGGCACAAAGATACGCAGTATTTT. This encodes CASSSGTGHKDTQYF.

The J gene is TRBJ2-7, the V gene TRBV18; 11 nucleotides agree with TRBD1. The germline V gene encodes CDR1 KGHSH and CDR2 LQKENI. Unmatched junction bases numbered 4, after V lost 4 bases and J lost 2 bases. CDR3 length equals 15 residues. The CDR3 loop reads CASSLPGQGAYEQYF. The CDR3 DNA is TGTGCCAGCTCACTCCCGGGACAGGGGGCCTACGAGCAGTACTTC.

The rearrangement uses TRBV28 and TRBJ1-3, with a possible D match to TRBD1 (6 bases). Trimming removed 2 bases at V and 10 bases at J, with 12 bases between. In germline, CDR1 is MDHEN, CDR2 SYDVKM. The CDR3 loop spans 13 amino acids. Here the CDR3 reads CASSLGRGLTIYF. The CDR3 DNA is TGTGCCAGCAGTTTAGGGCGGGGGCTAACCATATATTTT.

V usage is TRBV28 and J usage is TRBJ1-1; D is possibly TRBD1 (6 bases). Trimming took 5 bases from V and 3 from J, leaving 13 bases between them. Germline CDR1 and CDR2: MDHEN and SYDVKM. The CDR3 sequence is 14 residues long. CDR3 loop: CASSSTGRYTEAFF. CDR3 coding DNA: TGTGCCAGCAGTAGTACAGGGAGGTACACTGAAGCTTTCTTT.

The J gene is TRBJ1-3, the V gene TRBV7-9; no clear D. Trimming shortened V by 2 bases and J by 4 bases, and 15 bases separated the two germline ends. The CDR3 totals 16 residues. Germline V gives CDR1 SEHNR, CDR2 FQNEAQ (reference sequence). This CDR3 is CASSLLRGSGGNTIYF. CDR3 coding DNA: TGTGCCAGCAGCTTATTACGGGGTTCGGGAGGAAACACCATATATTTT.

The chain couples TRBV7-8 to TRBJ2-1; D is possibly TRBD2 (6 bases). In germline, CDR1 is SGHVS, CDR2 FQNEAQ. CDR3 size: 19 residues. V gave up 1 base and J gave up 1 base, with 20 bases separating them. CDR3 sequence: CASSLGPPRGTGSYNEQFF. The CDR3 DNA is TGTGCCAGCAGCTTAGGGCCCCCGCGGGGAACAGGATCCTACAATGAGCAGTTCTTC.

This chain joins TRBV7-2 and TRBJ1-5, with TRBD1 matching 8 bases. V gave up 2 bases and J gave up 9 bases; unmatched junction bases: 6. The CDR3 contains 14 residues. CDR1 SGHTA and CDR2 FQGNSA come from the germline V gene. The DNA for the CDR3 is TGTGCCAGCAGCTTACAGACAGGGGATGGGCCCCAGCATTTT. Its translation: CASSLQTGDGPQHF.

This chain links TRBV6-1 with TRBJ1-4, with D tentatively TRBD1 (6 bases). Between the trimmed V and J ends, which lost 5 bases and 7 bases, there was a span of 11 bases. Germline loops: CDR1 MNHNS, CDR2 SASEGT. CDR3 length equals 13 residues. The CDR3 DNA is TGTGCCAGCAGTCGGACAGTGGGTGAAAAACTGTTTTTT. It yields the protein CASSRTVGEKLFF.

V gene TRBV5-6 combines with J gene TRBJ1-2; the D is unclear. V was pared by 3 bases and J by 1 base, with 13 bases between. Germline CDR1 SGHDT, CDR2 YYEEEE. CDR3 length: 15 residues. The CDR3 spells CASSSSGWGNYGYTF. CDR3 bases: TGTGCCAGCAGCTCCTCGGGATGGGGTAACTATGGCTACACCTTC. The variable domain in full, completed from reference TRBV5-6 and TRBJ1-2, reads DAGVTQSPTHLIKTRGQQVTLRCSPKSGHDTVSWYQQALGQGPQFIFQYYEEEERQRGNFPDRFSGHQFPNYSSELNVNALLLGDSALYLCASSSSGWGNYGYTFGSGTRLTVV.

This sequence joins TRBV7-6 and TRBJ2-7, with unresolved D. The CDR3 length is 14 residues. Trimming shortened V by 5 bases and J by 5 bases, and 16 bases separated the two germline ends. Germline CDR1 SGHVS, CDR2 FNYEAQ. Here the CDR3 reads CASSLDLGYDEQYF. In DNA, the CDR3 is TGTGCCAGCAGCCTGGATCTGGGGTACGACGAGCAGTACTTC.

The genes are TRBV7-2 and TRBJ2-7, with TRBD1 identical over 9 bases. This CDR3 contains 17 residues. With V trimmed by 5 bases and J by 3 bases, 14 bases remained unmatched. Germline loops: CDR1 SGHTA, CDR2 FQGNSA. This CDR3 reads CASSPRDRVSLRYEQYF. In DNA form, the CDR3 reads TGTGCCAGCAGCCCCCGGGACAGGGTTTCGCTACGCTACGAGCAGTACTTC.

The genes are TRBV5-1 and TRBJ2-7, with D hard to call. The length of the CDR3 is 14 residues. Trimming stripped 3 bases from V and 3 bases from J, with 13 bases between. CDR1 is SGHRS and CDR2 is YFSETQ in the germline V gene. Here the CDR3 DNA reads TGCGCCAGCAGCTCCCCCCCGGCAGTCTACGAGCAGTACTTC. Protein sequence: CASSSPPAVYEQYF.

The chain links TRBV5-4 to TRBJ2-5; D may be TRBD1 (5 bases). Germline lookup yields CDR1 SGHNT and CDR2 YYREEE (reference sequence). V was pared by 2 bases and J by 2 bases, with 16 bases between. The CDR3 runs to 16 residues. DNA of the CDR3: TGTGCCAGCAGCTTACTCTCGGCAGGGAATCAAGAGACCCAGTACTTC. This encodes CASSLLSAGNQETQYF. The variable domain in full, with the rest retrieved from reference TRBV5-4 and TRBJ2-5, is ETGVTQSPTHLIKTRGQQVTLRCSSQSGHNTVSWYQQALGQGPQFIFQYYREEENGRGNFPPRFSGLQFPNYSSELNVNALELDDSALYLCASSLLSAGNQETQYFGPGTRLLVL.

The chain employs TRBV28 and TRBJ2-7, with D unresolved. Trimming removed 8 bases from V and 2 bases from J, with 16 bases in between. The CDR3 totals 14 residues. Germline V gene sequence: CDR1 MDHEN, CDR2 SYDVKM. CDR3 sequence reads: CASLTPGRTYEQYF. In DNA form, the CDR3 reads TGTGCCAGCCTCACCCCGGGCCGAACCTACGAGCAGTACTTC.

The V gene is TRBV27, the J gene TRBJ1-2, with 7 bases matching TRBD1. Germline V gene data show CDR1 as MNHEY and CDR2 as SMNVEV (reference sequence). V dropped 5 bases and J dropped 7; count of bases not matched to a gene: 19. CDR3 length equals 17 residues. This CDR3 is CASSPWAADRIYGGYTF. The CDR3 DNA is TGTGCCAGCAGTCCGTGGGCCGCGGACAGGATTTATGGTGGCTACACCTTC.

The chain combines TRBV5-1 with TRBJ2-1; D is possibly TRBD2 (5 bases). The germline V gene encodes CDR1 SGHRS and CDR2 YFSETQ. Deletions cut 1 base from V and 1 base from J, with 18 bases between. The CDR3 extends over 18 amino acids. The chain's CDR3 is CASSLNPQDGVSYNEQFF. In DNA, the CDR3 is TGCGCCAGCAGCTTGAACCCCCAAGACGGGGTTTCCTACAATGAGCAGTTCTTC.

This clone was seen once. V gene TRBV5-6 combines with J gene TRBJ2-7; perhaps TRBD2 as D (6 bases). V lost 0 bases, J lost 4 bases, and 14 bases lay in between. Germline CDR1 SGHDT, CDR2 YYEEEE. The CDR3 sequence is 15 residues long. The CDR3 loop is CASSLARGKLYEQYF. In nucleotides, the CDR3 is TGTGCCAGCAGCTTGGCTCGGGGGAAACTGTACGAGCAGTACTTC.

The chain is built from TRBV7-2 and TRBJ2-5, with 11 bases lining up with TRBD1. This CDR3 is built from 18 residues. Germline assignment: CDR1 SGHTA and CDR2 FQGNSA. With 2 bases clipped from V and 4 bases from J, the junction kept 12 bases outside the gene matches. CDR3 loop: CASSLRSRAGTGGETQYF. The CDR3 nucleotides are TGTGCCAGCAGCTTACGGAGCCGCGCCGGGACAGGGGGAGAGACCCAGTACTTC. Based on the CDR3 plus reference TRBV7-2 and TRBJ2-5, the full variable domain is GAGVSQSPSNKVTEKGKDVELRCDPISGHTALYWYRQSLGQGLEFLIYFQGNSAPDKSGLPSDRFSAERTGGSVSTLTIQRTQQEDSAVYLCASSLRSRAGTGGETQYFGPGTRLLVL.

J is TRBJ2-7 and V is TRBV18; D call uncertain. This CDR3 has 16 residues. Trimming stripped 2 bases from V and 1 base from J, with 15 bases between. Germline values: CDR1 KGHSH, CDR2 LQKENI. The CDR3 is CASSPYRNQRSYEQYF. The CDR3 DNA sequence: TGTGCCAGCTCACCATATAGGAACCAGAGGTCCTACGAGCAGTACTTC.

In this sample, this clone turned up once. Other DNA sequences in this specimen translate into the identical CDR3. CDR3 nucleotides: TGCGCCAGCAGCTTGAGTCCTCAAGAGACCCAGTACTTC. Amino acid sequence: CASSLSPQETQYF. The rearrangement links TRBV5-1 to TRBJ2-5; D is unclear. The germline gives CDR1 SGHRS, CDR2 YFSETQ. Trimming took off 1 base at V and 2 bases at J, with 6 bases between the two ends. CDR3 length equals 13 residues.